Presented here are 21 T cell receptor beta chains from one specimen sequenced in a study of tumor and adjacent non-tumor tissue in lung cancer. Three rounds of nested PCR, following a modified ARM-PCR protocol, produced the TCRbeta library. TCRdb processed the multiplex PCR reads anew with MiXCR; each CDR3 protein has one entry. The table lists 65,000 to 75,000 distinct CDR3 sequences, more than 75% of them singletons. No cell sorting was done before RNA was extracted from the tissue. More than 3 cm separated this lung sample from the edge of the tumor. Sequenced material: distant non-tumor lung tissue. These receptors were taken from a man in his sixties with non-small cell lung cancer.

About this clonotype: This may be a read error: a much more frequent sequence differs by one nucleotide. The J gene is TRBJ1-1, the V gene TRBV20-1; 7 nucleotides match TRBD1. The CDR3 sequence is 12 residues long. CDR1 is DFQATT, CDR2 SNEGSKA, per germline (reference sequence). CDR3 residues: CSVRQGNTEAFF. As DNA, the CDR3 is TGCAGTGTTAGACAGGGGAACACTGAAGCTTTCTTT.

Details on this clonotype: With a much larger clone just one base away, this may be a read error. The missing conserved phenylalanine or tryptophan at the end of this CDR3 makes a read error likely. The chain recombines TRBV5-1 with TRBJ2-3, with TRBD2 identical over 13 bases. The CDR3 contains 18 residues. The germline CDR1 and CDR2 sequences are SGHRS and YFSETQ. Trimming removed 1 base from V and 1 base from J; junction bases left unmatched: 6. In nucleotides, the CDR3 is TGCGCCAGCAGCTTGACTAGCGGGAGGGTCTATGGCACAGATACGCAGTATTCT. As protein: CASSLTSGRVYGTDTQYS.

The chain combines TRBV18 with TRBJ2-7, with 7 bases aligning to TRBD1. This CDR3 region has 13 residues. V dropped 6 bases and J dropped 2; count of bases not matched to a gene: 4. From germline, CDR1 is KGHSH and CDR2 LQKENI. The CDR3 nucleotides read TGTGCCAGCTCCCCGGGACAGACCTACGAGCAGTACTTC. Translated: CASSPGQTYEQYF.

In the case of this clonotype: Germline and junction disagree at one end, which may indicate a read error. V and J are TRBV28 and TRBJ1-2; weak D call: TRBD1 (6 bases). Germline-derived CDR1 and CDR2 are MDHEN and SYDVKM. CDR3 length: 14 amino acids. This CDR3 reads CASSITQGDYGYTF. CDR3 bases: TGTGCCAGCAGTATTACACAGGGAGACTATGGTTACACCTTC.

Concerning this clonotype: A much larger clonotype is one base distant, so this may be a read error. This rearrangement joins TRBV11-2 to TRBJ2-7; D not certain. Per the germline V gene, CDR1 is SGHAT and CDR2 is FQNNGV. CDR3 length equals 12 residues. The CDR3 nucleotides read TGTGTCAGCAGCCCCCCAAGGTACGAGCAGTACTTC. Protein sequence: CVSSPPRYEQYF.

About this clonotype: This likely comes from a read error, as the CDR3 has no conserved phenylalanine or tryptophan at its end. The chain links TRBV12-3 or TRBV12-4 to TRBJ2-1, with 10 nucleotides matching TRBD2. The CDR3 covers 15 residues. The CDR3 spells CGNSPSGSLFNEQFL. The CDR3 coding sequence is TGTGGCAACAGCCCTAGCGGGAGTCTTTTCAATGAGCAGTTCCTC.

The chain joins TRBV20-1 to TRBJ2-3; D perhaps matches TRBD1 (6 bases). Germline V gene sequence: CDR1 DFQATT, CDR2 SNEGSKA (reference sequence). Trimming removed 6 bases at V and 2 bases at J, with 18 bases between. The CDR3 length is 15 residues. DNA of the CDR3: TGCAGTGCGGGGGCTAGCAGGAGATTCACAGATACGCAGTATTTT. Residues: CSAGASRRFTDTQYF.

This clonotype was counted a single time. A much bigger clone sits one base away, suggesting this may be a read error. It is likely a read error, because the conserved phenylalanine at the end of the CDR3 is missing. The chain has TRBV11-2 and TRBJ2-7; 9 bases are shared with TRBD1. Germline V gives CDR1 SGHAT, CDR2 FQNNGV. The V and J ends lost 5 bases and 2 bases, in that order; junction bases with no gene match: 7. CDR3 length: 15 amino acids. This CDR3 is CASSIQRTGAYEQYI. As DNA, the CDR3 is TGTGCCAGCAGCATACAGAGGACAGGGGCCTACGAGCAGTACATC.

As regards this clonotype: Mismatch with germline at one junction end may stem from a read error. This sequence joins TRBV28 and TRBJ2-7, with 7 bases identical to TRBD2. CDR3 size: 16 residues. Germline CDR1 and CDR2: MDHEN and SYDVKM. The CDR3, as DNA: TGTGCCAGCAGTTTTGGCGGCGGGAGATACTCCTACGATCAGTACTTC. This translates into CASSFGGGRYSYDQYF.

This clonotype was seen just once. V is TRBV11-2 and J is TRBJ2-7, with unresolved D. V was clipped by 5 bases and J by 6 bases, with 8 bases between them. The V gene's germline CDR1 is SGHAT and CDR2 FQNNGV. The CDR3 has 11 amino acids. This CDR3 reads CASSAGIEQYF. CDR3 nucleotides: TGTGCCAGCAGCGCTGGGATCGAGCAGTACTTC.

A remark on this clonotype: One end of the junction fails to match germline, which may point to a read error. The CDR3 is CASSNLMNAEALF. In nucleotides, the CDR3 is TGTGCCAGCAGCAATCTCATGAACGCTGAAGCTCTCTTT. The chain uses TRBV11-2 and TRBJ1-1; D ambiguous. Per the germline V gene, CDR1 is SGHAT and CDR2 is FQNNGV. This CDR3 has 13 amino acids.

The chain links TRBV6-1 to TRBJ2-2; 7 bases are shared with TRBD1. CDR1 and CDR2 from the germline V gene are MNHNS and SASEGT. This CDR3 is 15 amino acids long. With V trimmed by 9 bases and J by 6 bases, 13 bases remained unmatched. CDR3 nucleotides: TGTGCCAGTAGTAATCCAACAGGGGTCGCCGGGGAGCTGTTTTTT. Its protein is CASSNPTGVAGELFF.

To note about this clonotype: This is likely a read error, given that the CDR3 carries no conserved phenylalanine or tryptophan at its end. The rearrangement joins TRBV5-6 to TRBJ1-6; D is possibly TRBD1 (6 bases). CDR1 is SGHDT and CDR2 is YYEEEE in the germline V gene. The CDR3 sequence is 15 residues long. For the CDR3, the DNA is TGTACCAGCAGCTTGAGGCAGGGGAGTGGATCACCCCTCCACATT. Residues: CTSSLRQGSGSPLHI.

Turning to this clonotype: The CDR3 end shows no conserved phenylalanine or tryptophan, and so a read error is likely. The limits of the CDR3 on the DNA are not certain, so only TCRdb's listed CDR3 is given. The chain links TRBV10-3 to TRBJ1-6; the table's D call, TRBD1, was not checked against the DNA. The CDR3 length equals 14 residues, ends included. In germline, CDR1 is ENHRY, CDR2 SYGVKD. The CDR3 loop is CAIRGGNSNSPLYY.

A remark on this clonotype: Possible read error: a much larger clone is one base away. The rearrangement joins TRBV20-1 to TRBJ2-7; possibly TRBD1 for D (5 bases). The CDR3 length is 11 residues. Germline-derived CDR1 and CDR2 are DFQATT and SNEGSKA (reference sequence). The CDR3 DNA reads TGCAGTGCTAGCCCAGGGCCCGAGCAGTGCTTC. The encoded protein is CSASPGPEQCF.

Regarding this clonotype: A read error may produce the germline difference seen at one junction end. This sequence joins TRBV29-1 and TRBJ1-1; no firm D call. This CDR3 has 11 residues. Per germline, CDR1 SQVTM and CDR2 ANQGSEA. The CDR3 reads CTVDLNNEAFF. The DNA of the CDR3 is TGCACCGTGGACTTAAACAATGAAGCTTTCTTT.

Comment on this clonotype: A junction boundary mismatches the germline segment, possibly from a read error. The chain recombines TRBV6-5 with TRBJ2-7; 7 nucleotides agree with TRBD2. The CDR3 is made up of 15 amino acids. Looked up from germline, CDR1 is MNHEY and CDR2 is SVGAGI. CDR3 coding DNA: TGTGCCGGCAGTTACTCGAGGCGGGAGACAGCCGAACAGTACTTC. The encoded protein is CAGSYSRRETAEQYF.

With regard to this clonotype: A junction end diverges from the germline sequence, so it may reflect a read error. This chain uses TRBV6-5 with TRBJ2-1, with TRBD2 as a possible D gene (5 bases). CDR3 length equals 13 residues. CDR1 and CDR2 (germline): MNHEY, SVGAGI. CDR3 residues: CTSGWVGVNEQFF. The DNA of the CDR3 is TGTACCAGCGGTTGGGTGGGAGTCAATGAGCAGTTCTTC.

This chain links TRBV29-1 with TRBJ2-4, with D maybe TRBD2 (5 bases). Germline V lookup: CDR1 SQVTM, CDR2 ANQGSEA. Trimming shortened V by 7 bases and J by 7 bases, and 17 bases separated the two germline ends. The CDR3 covers 13 residues. The CDR3 DNA sequence: TGCAGCGAGCTTATTGGGGAGATGAACATTCAGTACTTC. It codes for CSELIGEMNIQYF.

This clonotype was seen once. At one end the junction does not follow the germline gene, possibly because of a read error. The rearrangement joins TRBV4-2 to TRBJ1-2, with a weak D call TRBD1 (6 bases). This CDR3 region has 16 residues. Germline V lookup: CDR1 LGHNA, CDR2 YNFKEQ. The CDR3 reads CASSQGSAGTLHGYTF. For the CDR3, the DNA is TGTGCCAGCAGCCAAGGTAGTGCGGGGACATTACATGGTTACACCTTC.

A remark on this clonotype: The junction departs from the called germline gene at one end, perhaps through a read error. CDR3 bases: TGTGCCAGCAGCTTAGATGGGCTCGGATGCTCCTACGAGCAGTATTTC. Encoded protein: CASSLDGLGCSYEQYF. The genes are TRBV7-8 and TRBJ2-7; D is unclear. Per germline, CDR1 SGHVS and CDR2 FQNEAQ. The CDR3 consists of 16 residues.